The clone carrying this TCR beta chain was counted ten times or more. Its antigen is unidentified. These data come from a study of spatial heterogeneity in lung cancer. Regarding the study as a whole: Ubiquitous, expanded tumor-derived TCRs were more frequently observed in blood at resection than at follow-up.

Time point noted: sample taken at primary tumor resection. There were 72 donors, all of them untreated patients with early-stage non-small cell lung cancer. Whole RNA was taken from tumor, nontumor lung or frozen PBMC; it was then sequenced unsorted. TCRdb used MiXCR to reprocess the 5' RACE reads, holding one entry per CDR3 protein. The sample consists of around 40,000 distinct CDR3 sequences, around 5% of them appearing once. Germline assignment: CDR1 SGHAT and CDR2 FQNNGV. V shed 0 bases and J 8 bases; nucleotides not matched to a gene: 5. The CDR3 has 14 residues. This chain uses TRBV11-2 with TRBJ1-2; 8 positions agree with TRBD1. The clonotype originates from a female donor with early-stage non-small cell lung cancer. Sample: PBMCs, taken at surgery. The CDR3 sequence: CASSLESRGQGYTF. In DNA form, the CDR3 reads TGTGCCAGCAGCTTAGAATCCAGGGGGCAGGGCTACACCTTC.